The present entry profiles one TCR beta chain with its context. Its antigen specificity is not known. Base quality data are lacking; no much larger clone is found one base away. These data are taken from a study of the immune and genomic landscape of osteosarcoma (dated by TCRdb to 2020 to 2021). Study-level background: The overall cohort comprised 40 to 50 pediatric and adult patients with high-grade osteosarcoma, with a median age at diagnosis of about 25 years (range about 5-90). To characterize the osteosarcoma immunogenomic landscape, the TCR sequencing results were combined with transcriptome, protein array and immunostaining data. To define immunogenic potential, the study profiled osteosarcoma specimens using whole genome, RNA and T-cell receptor sequencing along with immunohistochemistry and reverse phase protein arrays. In the overall cohort, around three fifths of patients were male, and 75% to 85% had localized disease at diagnosis. Poor-risk disease was overrepresented in the cohort, as 73% of patients had an unfavorable pathologic response to standard therapy and around 67% were deceased. The study aimed to explain the limited clinical activity of immune checkpoint inhibitors in osteosarcoma. Three patients contributed a couple of samples from the same tumor site. General findings and caveats noted by the study authors: TCR productive clonality was greater in the immune-hot C3 cluster than in the cold C1 cluster, although TCR productive clonality remained low overall. Rather than matched normal tissue, external data from normal skin and healthy peripheral blood provided the clonality benchmarks. Alongside the frozen tumor specimens, matched blood was collected from only two patients. Sample size was not determined by any statistical method, because osteosarcoma is rare and all possible samples were collected. Productive TCR clonality was low overall, averaging around 0.082 with a maximum of roughly 0.3, suggesting limited T-cell clonal expansion. In five cases a single hyperexpanded clone dominated the repertoire, and each of those five cases had fewer than 100 T-cell clonotypes.

The germline V gene (reference sequence) provides CDR1 SGHNT and CDR2 YYREEE. The CDR3 goes from the cysteine to the phenylalanine over 15 residues. CDR3 DNA only is kept here, 45 bases in frame from base 1. The trim is 1 base for V and 0 bases for J, with a gap of 8 bases between the germline ends. The ImmunoSEQ Assay (Adaptive Biotechnologies) was used to immunosequence the CDR3 regions of the TCR beta chain. The authors processed their data as follows. TCRB rearrangements, read counts, read proportions and gene usage were exported through the ImmunoSEQ Analyzer platform. T-cell clonality was calculated on productive rearrangements as 1 minus Pielou's evenness. In the clonal space homeostasis analysis, clonotypes were sorted into rare, small, medium, large or hyperexpanded (0.01 to 1 of the repertoire) bins. TCR productive clonality was compared across immune clusters C1, C2 and C3 using the Wilcoxon rank sum test. As stored in TCRdb, this immuneACCESS dataset retains in-frame rearrangements with V and J assigned. A fraction of the clones does not appear; measured against another copy, unresolved V genes explain less than half of the discrepancy, and the remainder lacks a known reason. V and J calls and clone size are copied from that table; D and trimming were computed from the DNA. This sample has 1,500 to 2,000 clones in its table, and around 60% of those were observed once. The ten most abundant clones make up around 20% of the sample.

Post-treatment primary, local recurrence and metastasis tumors from poor-prognosis patients were used as specimens. Source material: primary tumor tissue from the T10 vertebra. The sample's cell subset or site, from its label and the paper: resected primary osteosarcoma tumor. The rearrangement joined TRBV5-4 to TRBJ2-4; a tentative D match to TRBD2 spans 6 bases. The sequence came from a man younger than 35 with osteosarcoma. The age is the age at diagnosis. The CDR3 in this case is CASSLNGGAKNIQYF. The sequenced DNA is TGTGCCAGCAGCTTGAACGGGGGAGCCAAAAACATTCAGTACTTC.